This T cell receptor beta chain was observed in a study of T cells in Graves' hyperthyroidism and ophthalmopathy. There are a few counts of this clonotype. There were TCR beta CDR3 regions amplified from RNA transcripts. Initially, a first-round RT-PCR of the TCR CDR3 employed the HTBI primer set. MiXCR, run by TCRdb on the multiplex PCR reads, gives a single entry per CDR3 protein. The sample holds 550,000 to 650,000 distinct CDR3 sequences, roughly 14% seen once. This clonotype was sampled from a woman in her twenties or thirties with Graves' hyperthyroidism that later progressed to Graves' ophthalmopathy. The sequenced material came from blood.

CDR3 loop: CASSTGRALNEQFF. The CDR3 DNA is TGTGCCAGCAGCACCGGGAGGGCCCTCAATGAGCAGTTCTTC. The chain recombines TRBV7-3 with TRBJ2-1; 8 bases agree with TRBD2. Germline V CDR1 and CDR2: SGHTA, FQGTGA. The CDR3 is 14 amino acids. With 5 bases clipped from V and 6 bases from J, the junction kept 6 bases outside the gene matches.